The sequence of this TCR beta chain was determined in a study of cytomegalovirus exposure and HLA in healthy donors. The PCR ran on 60 Vbeta and 13 Jbeta primers. The method was immunoSEQ multiplex PCR; TCRdb's version includes in-frame clones alone and lacks a portion of them. The sample consists of tens of thousands of clones, 65% of them appearing once. The sample holds one count of this clone. The CDR3 loop spans 14 amino acids. Trimming cost V 7 bases and J 0 bases; bases outside gene matches: 2. Germline CDR1 reads SNHLY; CDR2 reads FYNNEI. The chain joins TRBV2 to TRBJ2-3, with 9 nucleotides matching TRBD2. Input material: PBMCs. The source of this sequence is a woman between 50 and 59 years old in good health and CMV-seropositive. This CDR3 reads CASKRGDSTDTQYF. The CDR3 region has the DNA TGTGCCAGCAAGCGGGGGGATAGCACAGATACGCAGTATTTT.